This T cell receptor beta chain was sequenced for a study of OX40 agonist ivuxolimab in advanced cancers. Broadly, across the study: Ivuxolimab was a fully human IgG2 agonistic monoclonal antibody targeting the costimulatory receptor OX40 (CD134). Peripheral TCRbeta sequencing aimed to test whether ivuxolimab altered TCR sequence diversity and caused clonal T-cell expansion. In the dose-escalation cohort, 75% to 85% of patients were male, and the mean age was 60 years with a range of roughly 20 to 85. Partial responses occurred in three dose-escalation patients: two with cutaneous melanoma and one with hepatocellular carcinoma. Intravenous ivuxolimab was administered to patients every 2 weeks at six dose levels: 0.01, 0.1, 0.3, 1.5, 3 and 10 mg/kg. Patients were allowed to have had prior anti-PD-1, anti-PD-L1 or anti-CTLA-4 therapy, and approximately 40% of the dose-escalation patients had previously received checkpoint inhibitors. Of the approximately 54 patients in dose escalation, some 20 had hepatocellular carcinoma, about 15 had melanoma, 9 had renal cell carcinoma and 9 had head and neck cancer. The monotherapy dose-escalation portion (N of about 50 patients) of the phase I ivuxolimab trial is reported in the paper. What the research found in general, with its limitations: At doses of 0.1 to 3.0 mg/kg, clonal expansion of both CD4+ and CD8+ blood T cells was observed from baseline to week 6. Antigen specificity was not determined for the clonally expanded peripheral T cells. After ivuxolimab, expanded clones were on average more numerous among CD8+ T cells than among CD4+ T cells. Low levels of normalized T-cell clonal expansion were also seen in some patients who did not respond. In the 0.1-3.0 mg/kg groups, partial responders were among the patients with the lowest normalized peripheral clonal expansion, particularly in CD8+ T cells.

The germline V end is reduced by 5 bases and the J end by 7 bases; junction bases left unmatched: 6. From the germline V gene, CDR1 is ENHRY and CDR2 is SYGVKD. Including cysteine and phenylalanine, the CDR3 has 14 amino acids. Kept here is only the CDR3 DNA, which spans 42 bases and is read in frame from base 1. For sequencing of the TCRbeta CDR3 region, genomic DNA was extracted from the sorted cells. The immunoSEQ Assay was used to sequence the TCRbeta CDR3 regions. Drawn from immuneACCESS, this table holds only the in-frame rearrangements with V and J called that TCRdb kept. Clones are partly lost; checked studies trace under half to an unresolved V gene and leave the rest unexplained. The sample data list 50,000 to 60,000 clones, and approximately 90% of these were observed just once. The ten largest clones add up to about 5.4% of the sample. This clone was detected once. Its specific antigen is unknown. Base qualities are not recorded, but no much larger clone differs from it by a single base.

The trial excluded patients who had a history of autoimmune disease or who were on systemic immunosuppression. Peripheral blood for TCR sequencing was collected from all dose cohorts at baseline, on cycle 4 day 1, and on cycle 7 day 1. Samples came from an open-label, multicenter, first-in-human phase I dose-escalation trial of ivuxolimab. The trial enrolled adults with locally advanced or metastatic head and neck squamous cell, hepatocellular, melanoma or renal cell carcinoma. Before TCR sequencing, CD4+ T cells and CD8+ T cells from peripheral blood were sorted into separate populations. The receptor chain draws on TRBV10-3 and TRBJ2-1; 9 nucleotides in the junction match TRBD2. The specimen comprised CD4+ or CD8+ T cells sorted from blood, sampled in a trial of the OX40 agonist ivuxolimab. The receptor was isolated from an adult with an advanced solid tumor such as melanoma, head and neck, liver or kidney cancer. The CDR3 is CAISRTSEGNEQFF. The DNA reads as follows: TGTGCCATCAGTCGGACTAGCGAGGGAAATGAGCAGTTCTTC.